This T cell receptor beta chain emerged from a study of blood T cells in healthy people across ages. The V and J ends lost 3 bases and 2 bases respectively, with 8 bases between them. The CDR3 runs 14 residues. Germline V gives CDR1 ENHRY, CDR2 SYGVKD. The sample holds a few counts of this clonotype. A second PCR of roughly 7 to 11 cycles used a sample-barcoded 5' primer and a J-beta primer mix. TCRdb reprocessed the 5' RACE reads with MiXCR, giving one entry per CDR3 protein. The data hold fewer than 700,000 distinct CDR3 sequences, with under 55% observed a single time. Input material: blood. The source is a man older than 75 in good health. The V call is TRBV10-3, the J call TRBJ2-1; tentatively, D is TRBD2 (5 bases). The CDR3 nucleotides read TGTGCCATCAGTGAATGGGGAGCCTACAATGAGCAGTTCTTC. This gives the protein CAISEWGAYNEQFF.